The 8 T cell receptor beta chains below were found in one sample sequenced in a study of cytomegalovirus exposure and HLA in healthy donors. It was with 60 Vbeta and 13 Jbeta primers that the PCR ran. Here immunoSEQ multiplex PCR was the method, and the copy in TCRdb shows in-frame clones only, minus some. The sample consists of over 200,000 clones, 60% to 80% of them appearing once. Sequencing used PBMCs. These receptor sequences come from a male donor in good health and CMV-seronegative.

This clone came up a few times. Distinct nucleotide sequences in the sample also encode this CDR3. This rearrangement joins TRBV6-5 to TRBJ1-5; D gene ambiguous. The CDR3 contains 13 residues. Germline V gives CDR1 MNHEY, CDR2 SVGAGI. V shed 2 bases and J shed 4 bases, with 6 bases lying between them. The CDR3 region is CASSYGRNQPQHF. The CDR3 bases are TGTGCCAGCAGTTACGGCAGGAATCAGCCCCAGCATTTT.

This clone was counted once. The same CDR3 is also encoded by other DNA sequences in this sample. This chain links TRBV9 with TRBJ1-2; D is ambiguous. The CDR3 has 15 amino acids. V was clipped by 0 bases and J by 2 bases, with 11 bases between them. Germline loops: CDR1 SGDLS, CDR2 YYNGEE. CDR3 sequence (DNA): TGTGCCAGCAGCGTAGAAGGACGAGGGAACTATGGCTACACCTTC. Translated, it gives CASSVEGRGNYGYTF. Looking up the rest from reference TRBV9 and TRBJ1-2 gives the full variable domain: DSGVTQTPKHLITATGQRVTLRCSPRSGDLSVYWYQQSLDQGLQFLIQYYNGEERAKGNILERFSAQQFPDLHSELNLSSLELGDSALYFCASSVEGRGNYGYTFGSGTRLTVV.

The CDR3 loop is CASSYSGQSSYEQYF. DNA of the CDR3: TGTGCCAGCAGTTACTCGGGACAGAGCTCCTACGAGCAGTACTTC. The rearrangement links TRBV6-5 to TRBJ2-7; 7 nucleotides align to TRBD1. The V segment lost 0 bases and the J segment 0 bases; nucleotides outside the gene matches: 2. CDR3 length: 15 amino acids. Per germline, CDR1 MNHEY and CDR2 SVGAGI.

The CDR3 sequence: CSALDRESAFF. For the CDR3, the DNA is TGCAGTGCACTCGACAGGGAATCAGCTTTCTTT. The V call is TRBV20-1, the J call TRBJ1-1; 7 bases line up with TRBD1. Trimming cost V 6 bases and J 10 bases; bases outside gene matches: 8. The CDR3 contains 11 residues. Germline-derived CDR1 and CDR2 are DFQATT and SNEGSKA (reference sequence).

This chain uses TRBV7-2 with TRBJ1-2; 8 positions agree with TRBD1. V shed 5 bases and J 8 bases; nucleotides not matched to a gene: 7. The CDR3 is made up of 13 amino acids. Per germline, CDR1 SGHTA and CDR2 FQGNSA. The CDR3 DNA sequence: TGTGCCAGCAGCCCTATGGACAGGGAGGGCTACACCTTC. Its protein product is CASSPMDREGYTF.

Only one count was recorded for this clone. The CDR3 DNA follows: TGTGCCAGCAGCCAGGTATTGGGACAGCCTGAACCCCTCCACTTT. It specifies CASSQVLGQPEPLHF. The V and J genes are TRBV4-2 and TRBJ1-6, with 7 bases aligning to TRBD1. V shed 3 bases and J 12 bases; nucleotides not matched to a gene: 11. Germline V gene lookup returns CDR1 LGHNA and CDR2 YNFKEQ. There are 15 residues in the CDR3.

This chain joins TRBV5-6 and TRBJ1-1; D gene uncertain. CDR3 length: 12 amino acids. Germline V gene lookup returns CDR1 SGHDT and CDR2 YYEEEE. With 4 bases removed from V and 7 bases from J, the gap between germline ends came to 11 bases. In nucleotides, the CDR3 is TGTGCCAGCAGCCGGGGAATCCTTGAAGCTTTCTTT. Amino acids: CASSRGILEAFF.

The chain combines TRBV27 with TRBJ2-7; 15 bases line up with TRBD2. CDR1 is MNHEY, CDR2 SMNVEV, per germline (reference sequence). This CDR3 contains 15 residues. V shed 5 bases and J 5 bases; nucleotides not matched to a gene: 4. In DNA, the CDR3 is TGTGCCAGCAGTGCCCGGACTAGCGGGAGGGACGAGCAGTACTTC. This translates into CASSARTSGRDEQYF.